One and the same sample provided the 17 T cell receptor beta chains below, sequenced in a study of blood T cells in healthy people across ages. Sample-barcoded 5' priming and a J-beta primer mix drove a second PCR of roughly 7 to 11 cycles. TCRdb ran MiXCR on the 5' RACE reads and lists one entry per CDR3 protein. The sample holds over 700,000 distinct CDR3 sequences, 50% to 65% seen once. The sequenced sample was blood. The source is a man older than 75 in good health.

This sequence joins TRBV5-1 and TRBJ2-7, with 10 bases matching TRBD1. The CDR3 spans 13 residues. Germline V CDR1 and CDR2: SGHRS, YFSETQ. In DNA, the CDR3 is TGCGCAACCGGGACAGGGGACTCCTACGAGCAGTACTTC. This codes for CATGTGDSYEQYF. The complete variable domain, with remaining parts taken from reference TRBV5-1 and TRBJ2-7, reads KAGVTQTPRYLIKTRGQQVTLSCSPISGHRSVSWYQQTPGQGLQFLFEYFSETQRNKGNFPGRFSGRQFSNSRSEMNVSTLELGDSALYLCATGTGDSYEQYFGPGTRLTVT.

This clonotype was counted between two and nine times. This chain links TRBV7-2 with TRBJ2-3; 7 nucleotides agree with TRBD2. Unmatched junction bases numbered 22, after V lost 5 bases and J lost 14 bases. The length of the CDR3 is 16 residues. The germline gives CDR1 SGHTA, CDR2 FQGNSA. As DNA, the CDR3 is TGTGCCAGCAGCGGTGGGGCGGGAGATTTCGACAGAGACGCGTATTTT. Translating it yields CASSGGAGDFDRDAYF.

This chain connects TRBV20-1 to TRBJ2-1, with TRBD2 as a possible D gene (5 bases). Germline lookup yields CDR1 DFQATT and CDR2 SNEGSKA (reference sequence). The CDR3 is 15 amino acids. The DNA of the CDR3 is TGCAGCGCCTTGCGGGCCAAACCCATCGGTAATGAGCAGTTCTTC. It is translated as CSALRAKPIGNEQFF.

The chain is built from TRBV20-1 and TRBJ2-7; 7 nucleotides agree with TRBD1. J lost 0 bases, V lost 5 bases, and 10 bases had no gene match. The CDR3 contains 15 residues. Germline CDR1 DFQATT, CDR2 SNEGSKA (reference sequence). In DNA form, the CDR3 reads TGCAGTGCTCCCTGGACAGGTTCTAGCTCCTACGAGCAGTACTTC. Its protein product is CSAPWTGSSSYEQYF.

A word on this clonotype: The junction and the germline gene differ at one end; a read error may be behind it. This sequence joins TRBV6-1 and TRBJ1-5; D is possibly TRBD1 (5 bases). The CDR3 runs 19 residues. Germline-derived CDR1 and CDR2 are MNHNS and SASEGT. CDR3 bases: TGTGCCAGCAGCGAAGTGGGGCAGGCGGTATTCTATAGCAATCAGCCCCAGCATTTT. The encoded protein is CASSEVGQAVFYSNQPQHF.

V gene TRBV7-2 combines with J gene TRBJ2-3; 10 bases agree with TRBD2. There are 18 residues in the CDR3. Trimming at V came to 5 bases and at J to 1 base, leaving 12 bases not matched to a gene. Germline CDR1 reads SGHTA; CDR2 reads FQGNSA. CDR3 in amino acids: CASSRGASGRARTDTQYF. Written as DNA, the CDR3 is TGTGCCAGCAGCCGAGGAGCGAGCGGGAGGGCCCGCACAGATACGCAGTATTTT. The full variable domain, with the rest looked up from reference TRBV7-2 and TRBJ2-3, is GAGVSQSPSNKVTEKGKDVELRCDPISGHTALYWYRQSLGQGLEFLIYFQGNSAPDKSGLPSDRFSAERTGGSVSTLTIQRTQQEDSAVYLCASSRGASGRARTDTQYFGPGTRLTVL.

This clonotype turned up a few times. The chain carries TRBV6-6 and TRBJ2-1; 8 nucleotides match TRBD2. The CDR3 runs to 16 residues. The J segment lost 2 bases and the V segment lost 2 bases, leaving 5 bases of the junction unmatched. The germline gives CDR1 MNHNY, CDR2 SVGAGI (reference sequence). The CDR3 loop reads CASSYIQTSAYNEQFF. CDR3 DNA: TGTGCCAGCAGTTACATCCAGACTAGCGCCTACAATGAGCAGTTCTTC.

The V gene is TRBV6-1, the J gene TRBJ2-5, with TRBD1 matching over 8 bases. The CDR3 is made up of 15 amino acids. The junction had 4 bases not matched to a gene; V was cut back by 3 bases and J by 1 base. Germline-derived CDR1 and CDR2 are MNHNS and SASEGT. The CDR3: CASSEPQGVQETQYF. CDR3 DNA sequence: TGTGCCAGCAGTGAGCCACAGGGGGTCCAAGAGACCCAGTACTTC.

J is TRBJ2-7 and V is TRBV4-1, with a weak D call TRBD1 (5 bases). From germline, CDR1 is MGHRA and CDR2 YSYEKL. The CDR3 sequence is 19 residues long. With 0 bases removed from V and 4 bases from J, the gap between germline ends came to 25 bases. The CDR3 bases are TGCGCCAGCAGCCAAGAAGCCTCTATGCTCAGTCCCAAGGGGTACGAGCAGTACTTC. Its protein is CASSQEASMLSPKGYEQYF.

This chain connects TRBV7-9 to TRBJ2-4; D assignment may be TRBD1 or TRBD2 (5 bases each). The CDR3 totals 14 residues. Trimming removed 5 bases at V and 5 bases at J, with 13 bases between. The V gene's germline CDR1 is SEHNR and CDR2 FQNEAQ (reference sequence). The CDR3, as DNA: TGTGCCAGCAGCATCCGGGACGCAGAAAACATTCAGTACTTC. It codes for CASSIRDAENIQYF.

This rearrangement joins TRBV12-3 or TRBV12-4 to TRBJ1-1; maybe TRBD1 (5 bases). This CDR3 spans 13 amino acids. With 2 bases removed from V and 8 bases from J, the gap between germline ends came to 12 bases. CDR3 residues: CASSLTSGTEAFF. CDR3 coding DNA: TGTGCCAGCAGTTTAACTTCGGGGACGGAAGCTTTCTTT.

The chain has TRBV7-2 and TRBJ2-2, with D possibly being TRBD1 (5 bases). This CDR3 region has 14 residues. V shed 8 bases and J shed 2 bases, with 12 bases lying between them. CDR1 and CDR2 from the germline V gene are SGHTA and FQGNSA. The CDR3: CASPRVQNTGELFF. CDR3 sequence (DNA): TGTGCCAGCCCCAGGGTACAAAACACCGGGGAGCTGTTTTTT.

The V gene is TRBV14, the J gene TRBJ2-5; D perhaps matches TRBD2 (6 bases). The CDR3 length is 17 residues. Trimming removed 4 bases from V and 11 bases from J, with 29 bases in between. In germline, CDR1 is SGHDN, CDR2 FVKESK. CDR3 sequence reads: CASSRNAGPSSRDEQYF. In nucleotides, the CDR3 is TGTGCCAGCAGCCGGAACGCGGGACCCTCGTCCCGCGATGAGCAGTACTTC.

The sample holds one count of this clonotype. This rearrangement joins TRBV7-2 to TRBJ1-2; 7 nucleotides agree with TRBD1. CDR3 length equals 14 residues. CDR1 is SGHTA, CDR2 FQGNSA, per germline. V lost 4 bases to trimming and J lost 0 bases; unmatched junction nucleotides: 2. Written as DNA, the CDR3 is TGTGCCAGCAGCTACAGGGGAGCTAACTATGGCTACACCTTC. Protein product: CASSYRGANYGYTF. The full variable domain, in which reference TRBV7-2 and TRBJ1-2 provide the parts outside the CDR3, is GAGVSQSPSNKVTEKGKDVELRCDPISGHTALYWYRQSLGQGLEFLIYFQGNSAPDKSGLPSDRFSAERTGGSVSTLTIQRTQQEDSAVYLCASSYRGANYGYTFGSGTRLTVV.

A few counts support this clonotype. The rearrangement uses TRBV4-1 and TRBJ2-3; 8 bases are a match to TRBD2. V shed 4 bases and J 14 bases; nucleotides not matched to a gene: 20. In germline, CDR1 is MGHRA, CDR2 YSYEKL. This CDR3 region has 16 residues. CDR3 sequence: CASSPGGAPKHRYAYF. The CDR3 DNA sequence: TGCGCCAGCAGCCCGGGGGGGGCGCCCAAGCACAGATACGCGTATTTT.

The chain couples TRBV28 to TRBJ1-1; D remains ambiguous. Trimming left V 3 bases short and J 4 bases short, with 9 bases between. CDR3 length: 13 amino acids. Germline CDR1 reads MDHEN; CDR2 reads SYDVKM. The CDR3, as DNA: TGTGCCAGCAGTTTCGGGGAGGGCACTGAAGCTTTCTTT. Translating gives CASSFGEGTEAFF.

This chain joins TRBV2 and TRBJ2-3, with 13 bases identical to TRBD2. The CDR3 covers 19 residues. Germline CDR1 is SNHLY and CDR2 is FYNNEI. Trimming at V came to 2 bases and at J to 4 bases, leaving 12 bases not matched to a gene. CDR3 sequence reads: CASSEWPQRTSGSADTQYF. The CDR3 DNA sequence: TGTGCCAGCAGTGAATGGCCCCAAAGGACTAGCGGGAGTGCAGATACGCAGTATTTT.